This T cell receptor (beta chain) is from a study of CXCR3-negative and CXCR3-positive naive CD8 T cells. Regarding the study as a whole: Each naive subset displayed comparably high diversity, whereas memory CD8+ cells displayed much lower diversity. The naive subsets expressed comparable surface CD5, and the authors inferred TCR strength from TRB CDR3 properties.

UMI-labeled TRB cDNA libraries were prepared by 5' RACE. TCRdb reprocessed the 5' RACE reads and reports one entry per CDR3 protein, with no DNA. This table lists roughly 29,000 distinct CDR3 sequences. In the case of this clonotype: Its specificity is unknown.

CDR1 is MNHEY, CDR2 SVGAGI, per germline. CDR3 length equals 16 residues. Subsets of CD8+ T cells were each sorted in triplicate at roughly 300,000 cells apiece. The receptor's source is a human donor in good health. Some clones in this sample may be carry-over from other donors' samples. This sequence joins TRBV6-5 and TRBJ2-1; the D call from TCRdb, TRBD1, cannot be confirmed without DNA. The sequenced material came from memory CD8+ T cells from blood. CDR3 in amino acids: CASSSDPGHEGNEQFF.